This T cell receptor (beta chain) derives from a study of identical twins. Study findings and constraints: With abundant cord blood beta clonotypes, insertions were fewer; memory repertoires showed no such pattern.

TCRdb recomputed calls from the 5' RACE reads with MiXCR, one row per CDR3 protein. The table includes a few hundred thousand distinct CDR3 sequences, more than 9% detected once. CDR3 size: 18 residues. The V end was cut by 0 bases, the J end by 5 bases, with 21 bases between. Germline V gene data show CDR1 as SGHAT and CDR2 as FQNNGV. Worth noting for this clonotype: The antigen is undetermined.

This same sample was also part of a study on yellow fever vaccine responses in identical twins.

Sequencing used PBMCs. The sequence was collected from a woman aged 18-30 years in good health. V and J are TRBV11-2 and TRBJ2-3; D might be TRBD2 (7 bases). This CDR3 reads CASSLDQVLGGGQDTQYF. In DNA, the CDR3 is TGTGCCAGCAGCTTAGATCAAGTGTTGGGGGGGGGCCAAGATACGCAGTATTTT.